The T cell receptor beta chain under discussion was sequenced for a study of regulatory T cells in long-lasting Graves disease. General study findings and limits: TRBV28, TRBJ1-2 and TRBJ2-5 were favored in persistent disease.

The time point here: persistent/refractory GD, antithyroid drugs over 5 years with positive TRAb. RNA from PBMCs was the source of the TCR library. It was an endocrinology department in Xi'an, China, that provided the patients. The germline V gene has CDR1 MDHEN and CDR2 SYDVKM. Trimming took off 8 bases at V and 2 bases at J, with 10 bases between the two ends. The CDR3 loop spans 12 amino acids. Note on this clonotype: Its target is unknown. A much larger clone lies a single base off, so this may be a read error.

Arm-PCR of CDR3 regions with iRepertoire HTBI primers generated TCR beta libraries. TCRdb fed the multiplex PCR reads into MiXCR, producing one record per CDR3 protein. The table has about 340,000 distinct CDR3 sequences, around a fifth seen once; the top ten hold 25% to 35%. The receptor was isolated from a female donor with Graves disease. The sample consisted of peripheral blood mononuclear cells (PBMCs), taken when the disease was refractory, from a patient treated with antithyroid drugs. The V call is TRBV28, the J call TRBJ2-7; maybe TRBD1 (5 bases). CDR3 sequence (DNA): TGTGCCAGCTCTGACAGCACCTACGAGCAGTACTTC. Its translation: CASSDSTYEQYF.